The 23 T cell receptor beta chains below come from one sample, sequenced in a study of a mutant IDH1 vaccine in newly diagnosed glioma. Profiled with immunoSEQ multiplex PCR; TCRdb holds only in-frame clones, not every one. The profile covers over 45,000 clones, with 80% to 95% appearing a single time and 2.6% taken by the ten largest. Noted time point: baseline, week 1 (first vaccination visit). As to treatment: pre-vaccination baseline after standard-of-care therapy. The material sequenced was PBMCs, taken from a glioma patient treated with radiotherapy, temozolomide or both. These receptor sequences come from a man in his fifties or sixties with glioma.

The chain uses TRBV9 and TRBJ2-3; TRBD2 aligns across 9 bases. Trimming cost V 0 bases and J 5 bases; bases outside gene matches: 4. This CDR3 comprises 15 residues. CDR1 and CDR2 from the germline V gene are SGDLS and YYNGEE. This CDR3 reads CASSVASGIQDTQYF. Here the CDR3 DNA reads TGTGCCAGCAGCGTAGCTAGCGGGATTCAAGATACGCAGTATTTT.

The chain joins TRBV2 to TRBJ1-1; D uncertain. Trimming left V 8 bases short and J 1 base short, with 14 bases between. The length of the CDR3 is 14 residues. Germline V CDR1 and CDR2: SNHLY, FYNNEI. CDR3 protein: CASSNPLRNTEAFF. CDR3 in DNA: TGTGCCAGCTCCAATCCTCTCCGGAACACTGAAGCTTTCTTT. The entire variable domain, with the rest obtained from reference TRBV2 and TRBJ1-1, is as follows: EPEVTQTPSHQVTQMGQEVILRCVPISNHLYFYWYRQILGQKVEFLVSFYNNEISEKSEIFDDQFSVERPDGSNFTLKIRSTKLEDSAMYFCASSNPLRNTEAFFGQGTRLTVV.

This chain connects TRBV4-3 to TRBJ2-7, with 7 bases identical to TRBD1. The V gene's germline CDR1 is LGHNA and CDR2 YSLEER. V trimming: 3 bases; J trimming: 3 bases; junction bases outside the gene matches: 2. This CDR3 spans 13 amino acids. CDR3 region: CASSQWTGYEQYF. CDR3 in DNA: TGCGCCAGCAGCCAGTGGACAGGCTACGAGCAGTACTTC.

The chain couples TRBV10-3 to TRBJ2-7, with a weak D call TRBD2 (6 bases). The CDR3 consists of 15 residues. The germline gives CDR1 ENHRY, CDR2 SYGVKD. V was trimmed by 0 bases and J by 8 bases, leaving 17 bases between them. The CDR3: CAISESGPPRGKQYF. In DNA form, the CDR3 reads TGTGCCATCAGTGAGTCGGGTCCGCCCCGGGGGAAGCAGTACTTC.

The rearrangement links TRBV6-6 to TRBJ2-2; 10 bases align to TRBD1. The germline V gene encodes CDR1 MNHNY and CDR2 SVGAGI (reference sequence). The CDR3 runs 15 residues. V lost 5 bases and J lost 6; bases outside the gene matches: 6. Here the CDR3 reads CASSNRDRGSGELFF. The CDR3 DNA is TGTGCCAGCAGTAACCGGGACAGGGGATCCGGGGAGCTGTTTTTT.

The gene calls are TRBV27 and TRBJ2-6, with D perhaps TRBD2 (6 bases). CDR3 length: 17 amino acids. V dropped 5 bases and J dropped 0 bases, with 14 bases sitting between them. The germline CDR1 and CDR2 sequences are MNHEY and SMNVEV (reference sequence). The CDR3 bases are TGTGCCAGCAGTCTTCAGGACGGGAGCTCTGGGGCCAACGTCCTGACTTTC. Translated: CASSLQDGSSGANVLTF. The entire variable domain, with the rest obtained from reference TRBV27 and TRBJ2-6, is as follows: EAQVTQNPRYLITVTGKKLTVTCSQNMNHEYMSWYRQDPGLGLRQIYYSMNVEVTDKGDVPEGYKVSRKEKRNFPLILESPSPNQTSLYFCASSLQDGSSGANVLTFGAGSRLTVL.

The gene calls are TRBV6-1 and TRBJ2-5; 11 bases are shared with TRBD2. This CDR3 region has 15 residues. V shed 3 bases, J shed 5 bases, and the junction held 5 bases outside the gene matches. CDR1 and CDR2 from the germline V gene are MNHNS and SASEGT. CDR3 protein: CASSDTSGRRETQYF. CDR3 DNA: TGTGCCAGCAGTGACACTAGCGGGAGACGTGAGACCCAGTACTTC.

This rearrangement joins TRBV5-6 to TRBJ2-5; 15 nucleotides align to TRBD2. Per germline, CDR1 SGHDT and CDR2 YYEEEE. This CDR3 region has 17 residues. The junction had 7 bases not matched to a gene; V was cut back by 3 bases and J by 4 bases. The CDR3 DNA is TGTGCCAGCAGCTATCGGACTAGCGGGGGGGCAAGAGAGACCCAGTACTTC. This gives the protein CASSYRTSGGARETQYF.

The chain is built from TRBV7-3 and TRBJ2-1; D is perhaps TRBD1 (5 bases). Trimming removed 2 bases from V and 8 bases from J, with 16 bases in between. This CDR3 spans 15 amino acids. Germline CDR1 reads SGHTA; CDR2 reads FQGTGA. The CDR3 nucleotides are TGTGCCAGCAGCTTACTCGGGCCAGGGTTCCATGAGCAGTTCTTC. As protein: CASSLLGPGFHEQFF. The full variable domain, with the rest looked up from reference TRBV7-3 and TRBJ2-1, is GAGVSQTPSNKVTEKGKYVELRCDPISGHTALYWYRQSLGQGPEFLIYFQGTGAADDSGLPNDRFFAVRPEGSVSTLKIQRTERGDSAVYLCASSLLGPGFHEQFFGPGTRLTVL.

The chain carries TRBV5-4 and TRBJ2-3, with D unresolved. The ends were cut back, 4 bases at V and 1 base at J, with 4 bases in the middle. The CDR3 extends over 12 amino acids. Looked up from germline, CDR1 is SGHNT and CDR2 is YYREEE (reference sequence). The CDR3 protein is CASSTGTDTQYF. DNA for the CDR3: TGTGCCAGCAGCACGGGCACAGATACGCAGTATTTT.

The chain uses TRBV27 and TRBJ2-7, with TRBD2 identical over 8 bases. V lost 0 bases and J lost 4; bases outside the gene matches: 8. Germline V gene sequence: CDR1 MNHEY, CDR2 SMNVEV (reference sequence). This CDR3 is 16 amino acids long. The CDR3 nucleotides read TGTGCCAGCAGTTTATCTCCCGGGAGGGATTCGTACGAGCAGTACTTC. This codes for CASSLSPGRDSYEQYF.

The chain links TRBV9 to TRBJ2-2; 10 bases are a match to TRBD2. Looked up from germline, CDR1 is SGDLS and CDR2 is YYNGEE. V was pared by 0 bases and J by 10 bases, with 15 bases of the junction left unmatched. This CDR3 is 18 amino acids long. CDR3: CASSVAPSGSSVTVELFF. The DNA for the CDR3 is TGTGCCAGCAGCGTAGCCCCTAGCGGGAGTTCGGTCACGGTGGAGCTGTTTTTT. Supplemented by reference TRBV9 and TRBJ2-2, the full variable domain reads DSGVTQTPKHLITATGQRVTLRCSPRSGDLSVYWYQQSLDQGLQFLIQYYNGEERAKGNILERFSAQQFPDLHSELNLSSLELGDSALYFCASSVAPSGSSVTVELFFGEGSRLTVL.

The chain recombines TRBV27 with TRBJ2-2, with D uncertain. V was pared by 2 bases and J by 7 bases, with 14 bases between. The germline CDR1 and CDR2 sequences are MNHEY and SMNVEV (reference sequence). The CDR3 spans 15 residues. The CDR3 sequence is CASSLTSFPGGELFF. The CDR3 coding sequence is TGTGCCAGCAGTTTAACCTCCTTCCCGGGCGGGGAGCTGTTTTTT.

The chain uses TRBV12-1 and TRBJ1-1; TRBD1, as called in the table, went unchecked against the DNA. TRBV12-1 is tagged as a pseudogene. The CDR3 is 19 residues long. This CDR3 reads CASSFAWLGRGRPNTEAFF. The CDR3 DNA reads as TGTGCCAGCAGCTTTGCTTGGTTGGGGCGCGGACGCCCGAACACTGAAGCTTTCTTT.

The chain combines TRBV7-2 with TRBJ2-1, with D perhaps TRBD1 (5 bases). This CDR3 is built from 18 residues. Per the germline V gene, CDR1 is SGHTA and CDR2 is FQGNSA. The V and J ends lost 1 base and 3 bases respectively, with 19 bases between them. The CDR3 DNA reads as TGTGCCAGCAGCTTAGGGGTGGTTATCGGACACTTCTACAATGAGCAGTTCTTC. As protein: CASSLGVVIGHFYNEQFF.

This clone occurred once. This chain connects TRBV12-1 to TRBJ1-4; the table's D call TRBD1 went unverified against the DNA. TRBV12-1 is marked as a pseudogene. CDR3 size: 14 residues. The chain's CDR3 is CASSLQGVNEKLFF. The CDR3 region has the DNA TGTGCCAGCAGCTTACAGGGTGTTAATGAAAAACTGTTTTTT.

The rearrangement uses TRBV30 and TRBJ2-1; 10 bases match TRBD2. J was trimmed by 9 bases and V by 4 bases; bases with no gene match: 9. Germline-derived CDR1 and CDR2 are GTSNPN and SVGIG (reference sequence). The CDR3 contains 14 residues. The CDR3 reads CAWNPSGSEGEQFF. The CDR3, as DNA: TGTGCCTGGAACCCTAGCGGGAGCGAGGGTGAGCAGTTCTTC.

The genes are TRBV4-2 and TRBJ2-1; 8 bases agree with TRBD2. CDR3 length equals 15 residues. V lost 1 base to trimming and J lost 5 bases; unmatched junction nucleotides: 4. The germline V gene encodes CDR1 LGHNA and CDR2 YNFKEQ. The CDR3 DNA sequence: TGTGCCAGCAGCCAAGCTGGGACTAGTGACAATGAGCAGTTCTTC. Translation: CASSQAGTSDNEQFF.

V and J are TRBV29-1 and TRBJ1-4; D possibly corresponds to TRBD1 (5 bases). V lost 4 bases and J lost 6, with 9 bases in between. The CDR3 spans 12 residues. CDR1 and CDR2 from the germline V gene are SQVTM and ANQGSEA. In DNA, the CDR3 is TGCAGCGTTGGGCGGGGGGATGAAAAACTGTTTTTT. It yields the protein CSVGRGDEKLFF. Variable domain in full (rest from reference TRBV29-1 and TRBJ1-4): SAVISQKPSRDICQRGTSLTIQCQVDSQVTMMFWYRQQPGQSLTLIATANQGSEATYESGFVIDKFPISRPNLTFSTLTVSNMSPEDSSIYLCSVGRGDEKLFFGSGTQLSVL.

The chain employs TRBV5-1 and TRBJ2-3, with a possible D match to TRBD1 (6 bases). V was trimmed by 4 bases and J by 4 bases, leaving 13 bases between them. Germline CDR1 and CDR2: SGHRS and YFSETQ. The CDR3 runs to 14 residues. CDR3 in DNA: TGCGCCAGCAGCCTCACAGGGATACCAGATACGCAGTATTTT. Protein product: CASSLTGIPDTQYF.

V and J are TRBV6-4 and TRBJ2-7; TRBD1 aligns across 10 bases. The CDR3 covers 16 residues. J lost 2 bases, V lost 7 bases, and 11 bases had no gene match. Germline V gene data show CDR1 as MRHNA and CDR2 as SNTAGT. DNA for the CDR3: TGTGCCAGCAACAATCAACCGGGACAGGGGACCTACGAGCAGTACTTC. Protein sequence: CASNNQPGQGTYEQYF.

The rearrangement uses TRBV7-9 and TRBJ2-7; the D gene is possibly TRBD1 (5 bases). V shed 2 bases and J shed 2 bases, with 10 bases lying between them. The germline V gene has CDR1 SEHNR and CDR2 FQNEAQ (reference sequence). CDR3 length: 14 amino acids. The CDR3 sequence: CASSLRGRTYEQYF. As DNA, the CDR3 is TGTGCCAGCAGCTTAAGGGGCCGGACCTACGAGCAGTACTTC. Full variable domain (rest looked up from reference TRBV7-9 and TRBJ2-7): DTGVSQNPRHKITKRGQNVTFRCDPISEHNRLYWYRQTLGQGPEFLTYFQNEAQLEKSRLLSDRFSAERPKGSFSTLEIQRTEQGDSAMYLCASSLRGRTYEQYFGPGTRLTVT.

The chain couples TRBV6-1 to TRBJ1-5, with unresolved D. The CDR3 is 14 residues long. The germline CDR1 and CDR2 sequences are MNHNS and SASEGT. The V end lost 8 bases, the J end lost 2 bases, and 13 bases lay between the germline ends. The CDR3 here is CASVDAWGNQPQHF. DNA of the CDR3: TGTGCCAGCGTCGACGCATGGGGCAATCAGCCCCAGCATTTT.